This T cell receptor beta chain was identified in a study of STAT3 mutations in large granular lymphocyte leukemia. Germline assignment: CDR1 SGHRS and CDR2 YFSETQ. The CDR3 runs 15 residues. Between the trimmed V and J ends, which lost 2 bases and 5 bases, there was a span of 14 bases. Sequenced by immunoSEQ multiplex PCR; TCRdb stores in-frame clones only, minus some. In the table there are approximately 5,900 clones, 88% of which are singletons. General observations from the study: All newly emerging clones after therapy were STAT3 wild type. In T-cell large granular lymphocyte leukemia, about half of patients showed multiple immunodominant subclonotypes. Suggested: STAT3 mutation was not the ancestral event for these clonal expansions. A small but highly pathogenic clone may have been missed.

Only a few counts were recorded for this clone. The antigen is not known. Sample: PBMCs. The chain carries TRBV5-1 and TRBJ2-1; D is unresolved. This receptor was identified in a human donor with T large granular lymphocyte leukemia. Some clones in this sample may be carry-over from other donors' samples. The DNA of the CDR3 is TGCGCCAGCAGCTTCGACCCCGGCGCAGACAATGAGCAGTTCTTC. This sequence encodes CASSFDPGADNEQFF.